Presented here are 6 T cell receptor beta chains from one specimen sequenced in a study of identical twins. TCRdb redid the calling of the 5' RACE reads with MiXCR, one entry per CDR3 protein. This sample has 1.5 million or so distinct CDR3 sequences, with under 35% found just once. Sequencing was performed on cord blood. The receptors derive from a newborn girl in good health.

Concerning this clonotype: The germline gene is not matched at one end of the junction; a read error may be the cause. The chain links TRBV28 to TRBJ2-3, with no clear D. Germline CDR1 MDHEN, CDR2 SYDVKM. This CDR3 region has 15 residues. The CDR3 region has the DNA TGTGCCAGCAGTTCCCCAGAAGCCATCACAGATACGCTGTATTTT. Translated: CASSSPEAITDTLYF. Full variable domain (rest looked up from reference TRBV28 and TRBJ2-3): DVKVTQSSRYLVKRTGEKVFLECVQDMDHENMFWYRQDPGLGLRLIYFSYDVKMKEKGDIPEGYSVSREKKERFSLILESASTNQTSMYLCASSSPEAITDTLYFGPGTRLTVL.

This clonotype has only a few counts. This chain uses TRBV6-1 with TRBJ2-3, with 8 nucleotides matching TRBD2. The CDR3 consists of 15 residues. After removal of 6 bases from V and 6 bases from J, the junction contained 11 bases not matched to a gene. Germline values: CDR1 MNHNS, CDR2 SASEGT. DNA of the CDR3: TGTGCCAGCAGAACGGGACTAGGGGCATGGGATACGCAGTATTTT. Its translation is CASRTGLGAWDTQYF.

This clonotype was counted between two and nine times. The chain links TRBV6-2 or TRBV6-3 to TRBJ2-1; D is tentatively TRBD1 or TRBD2 (6 bases each). TRBJ2-7 matches the DNA end more closely, so the J call is doubtful. The CDR3 covers 14 residues. The germline CDR1 and CDR2 sequences are MNHEY and SVGEGT. The CDR3 here is CASSWRGRQEEQYF. The CDR3 DNA sequence: TGTGCCAGCAGCTGGAGGGGGAGGCAGGAGGAGCAGTACTTC.

This chain connects TRBV20-1 to TRBJ1-2; unclear D gene. This CDR3 is 12 amino acids long. Trimming removed 6 bases from V and 0 bases from J, with 8 bases in between. Germline CDR1 reads DFQATT; CDR2 reads SNEGSKA (reference sequence). The CDR3 sequence: CSALPPNYGYTF. CDR3 sequence (DNA): TGCAGTGCCCTCCCCCCTAACTATGGCTACACCTTC.

This clonotype was seen many times. The gene calls are TRBV12-3 or TRBV12-4 and TRBJ2-5; 11 nucleotides match TRBD2. The CDR3 sequence is 15 residues long. V gave up 2 bases and J gave up 6 bases; unmatched junction bases: 5. This CDR3 reads CASSLSGTSGQTQYF. As DNA, the CDR3 is TGTGCCAGCAGTTTATCCGGGACTAGCGGACAGACCCAGTACTTC.

The table lists this clonotype with a few counts. V is TRBV12-5 and J is TRBJ2-1; D not resolved. In germline, CDR1 is LGHNT, CDR2 FRNRAP. This CDR3 spans 11 amino acids. V was pared by 3 bases and J by 10 bases, with 7 bases between. Here the CDR3 DNA reads TGTGCTAGTGGTTTCTCCAGGGAGCAGTTCTTC. Residues: CASGFSREQFF.